This T cell receptor beta chain was retrieved from a study of CD8 T cells in Susac syndrome. The sequenced target, TCR beta, came from blood CD8+ and CD4+ T cells. V was pared by 6 bases and J by 5 bases, with 6 bases of the junction left unmatched. CDR3 length: 13 amino acids. The germline V gene has CDR1 DFQATT and CDR2 SNEGSKA (reference sequence). Random hexamers were used to reverse transcribe 0.5 to 1 ug of RNA. With immunoSEQ multiplex PCR, TCR beta CDR3 was amplified across 54 Vbeta and 13 Jbeta. Via MiXCR, TCRdb re-called the immunoSEQ multiplex PCR reads, giving one row per CDR3 protein. The sample holds 100,000 to 150,000 distinct CDR3 sequences, 85% to 95% seen once.

The source material was CD4+ T cells from PBMCs. The gene calls are TRBV20-1 and TRBJ2-3, with TRBD2 matching over 9 bases. The receptor comes from a human donor with multiple sclerosis. CDR3 in DNA: TGCAGTGCCTCTAGCGGGGCAAAAGATACGCAGTATTTT. It translates to CSASSGAKDTQYF.